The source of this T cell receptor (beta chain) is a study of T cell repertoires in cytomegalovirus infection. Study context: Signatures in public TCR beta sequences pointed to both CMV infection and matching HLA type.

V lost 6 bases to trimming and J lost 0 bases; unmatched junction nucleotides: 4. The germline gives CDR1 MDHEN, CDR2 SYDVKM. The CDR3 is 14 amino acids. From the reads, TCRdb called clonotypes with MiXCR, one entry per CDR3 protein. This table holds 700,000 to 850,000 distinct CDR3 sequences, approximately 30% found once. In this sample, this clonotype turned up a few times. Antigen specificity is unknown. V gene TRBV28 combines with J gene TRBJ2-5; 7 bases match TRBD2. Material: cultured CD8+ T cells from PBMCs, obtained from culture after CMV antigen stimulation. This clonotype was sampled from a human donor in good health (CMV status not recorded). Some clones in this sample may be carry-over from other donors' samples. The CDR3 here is CASSQRGYQETQYF. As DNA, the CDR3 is TGTGCCAGCAGCCAGCGGGGCTACCAAGAGACCCAGTACTTC.